Listed here is a single TCR beta chain. This record belongs to a study of blood T cell repertoires in COVID-19. Study-level information: COVID-19 samples, acute and convalescent, were from the United States, Italy and Spain. From T cells, B-cell-depleted T cells, or PBMCs came the material, which was cDNA or gDNA.

In the original workflow: Nucleated cell number was recorded as an estimate derived from reference gene primer amplification. Libraries were prepared by immunoSEQ multiplex PCR; TCRdb keeps only in-frame clonotypes and omits some of them. D and trimming were read from the DNA, whereas the V and J calls and clone size are those reported in that table. The table shows around 300,000 clones, with more than 75% occurring only once. Germline V CDR1 and CDR2: LNHDA, SQIVND (reference sequence). This CDR3 comprises 15 residues. J gave up 0 bases and V 7 bases, and 8 bases lay outside the gene matches. The receptor was isolated from a woman aged 25 to 39 who had recovered from COVID-19. Sequenced material: peripheral blood. This chain joins TRBV19 and TRBJ1-2; the match to TRBD1 covers 7 bases. The CDR3 reads CASITMTGSNYGYTF. CDR3 sequence (DNA): TGTGCCAGTATAACGATGACAGGGTCTAACTATGGCTACACCTTC.